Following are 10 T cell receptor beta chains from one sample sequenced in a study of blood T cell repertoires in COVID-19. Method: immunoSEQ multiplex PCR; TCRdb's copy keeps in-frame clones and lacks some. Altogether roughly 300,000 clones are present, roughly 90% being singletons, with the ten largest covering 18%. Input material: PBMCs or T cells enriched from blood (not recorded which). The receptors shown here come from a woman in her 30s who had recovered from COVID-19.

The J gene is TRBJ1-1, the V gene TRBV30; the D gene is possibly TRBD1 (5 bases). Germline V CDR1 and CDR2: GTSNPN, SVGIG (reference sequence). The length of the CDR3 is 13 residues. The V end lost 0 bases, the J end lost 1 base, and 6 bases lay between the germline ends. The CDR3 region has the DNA TGTGCCTGGAGTGTAGGGGAGAACACTGAAGCTTTCTTT. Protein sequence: CAWSVGENTEAFF. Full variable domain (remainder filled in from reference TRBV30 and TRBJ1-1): SQTIHQWPATLVQPVGSPLSLECTVEGTSNPNLYWYRQAAGRGLQLLFYSVGIGQISSEVPQNLSASRPQDRQFILSSKKLLLSDSGFYLCAWSVGENTEAFFGQGTRLTVV.

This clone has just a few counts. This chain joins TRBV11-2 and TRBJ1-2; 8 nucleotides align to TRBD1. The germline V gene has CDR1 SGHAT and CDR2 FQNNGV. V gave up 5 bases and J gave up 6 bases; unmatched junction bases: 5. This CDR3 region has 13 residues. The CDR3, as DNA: TGTGCCAGCAGCCGGGGACAGGCGGATGGCTACACCTTC. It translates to CASSRGQADGYTF.

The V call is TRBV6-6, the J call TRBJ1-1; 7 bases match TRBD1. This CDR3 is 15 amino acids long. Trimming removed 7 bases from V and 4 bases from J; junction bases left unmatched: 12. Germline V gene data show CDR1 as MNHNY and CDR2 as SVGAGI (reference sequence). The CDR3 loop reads CASNKPAGGSTEAFF. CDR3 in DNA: TGTGCCAGCAACAAACCCGCAGGGGGAAGCACTGAAGCTTTCTTT.

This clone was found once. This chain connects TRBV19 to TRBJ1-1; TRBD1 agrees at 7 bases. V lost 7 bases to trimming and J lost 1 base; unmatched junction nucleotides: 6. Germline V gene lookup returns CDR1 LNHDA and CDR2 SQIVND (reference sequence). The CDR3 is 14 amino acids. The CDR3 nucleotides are TGTGCCAGTAAGCACAGGGGCGAGAACACTGAAGCTTTCTTT. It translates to CASKHRGENTEAFF.

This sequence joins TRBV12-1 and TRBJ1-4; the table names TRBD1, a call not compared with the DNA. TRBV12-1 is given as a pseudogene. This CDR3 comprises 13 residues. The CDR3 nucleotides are TGTGCCAGCAGCCGACGACAGGACGAAAAACTGTTTTTT. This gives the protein CASSRRQDEKLFF.

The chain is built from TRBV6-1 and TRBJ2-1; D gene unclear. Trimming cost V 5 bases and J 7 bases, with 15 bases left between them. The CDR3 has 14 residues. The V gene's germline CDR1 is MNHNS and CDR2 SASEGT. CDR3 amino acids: CASSPALGVNEQFF. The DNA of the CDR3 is TGTGCCAGCAGTCCCGCGCTAGGCGTAAATGAGCAGTTCTTC.

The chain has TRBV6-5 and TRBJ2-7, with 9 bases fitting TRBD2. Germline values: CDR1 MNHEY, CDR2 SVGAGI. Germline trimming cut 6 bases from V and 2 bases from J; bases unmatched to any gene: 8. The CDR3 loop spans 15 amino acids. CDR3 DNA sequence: TGTGCCAGCAGGCCCCGGCGGGGGGGGCCCTACGAGCAGTACTTC. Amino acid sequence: CASRPRRGGPYEQYF.

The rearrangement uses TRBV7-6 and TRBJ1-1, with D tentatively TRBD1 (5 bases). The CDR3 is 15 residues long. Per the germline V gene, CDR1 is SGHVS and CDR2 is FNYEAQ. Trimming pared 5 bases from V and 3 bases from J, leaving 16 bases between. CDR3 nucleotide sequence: TGTGCCAGCAGCCCCAATGCAGGGAGGGACACTGAAGCTTTCTTT. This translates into CASSPNAGRDTEAFF.

CDR3 amino acids: CASSPPTGGNSPLHF. The DNA for the CDR3 is TGTGCCAGCAGCCCGCCGACAGGGGGCAATTCACCCCTCCACTTT. The J gene is TRBJ1-6, the V gene TRBV11-2; 10 bases fit TRBD1. The ends lost 5 bases at V and 7 bases at J; junction bases unmatched: 5. Germline loops: CDR1 SGHAT, CDR2 FQNNGV. The CDR3 is 15 residues long.

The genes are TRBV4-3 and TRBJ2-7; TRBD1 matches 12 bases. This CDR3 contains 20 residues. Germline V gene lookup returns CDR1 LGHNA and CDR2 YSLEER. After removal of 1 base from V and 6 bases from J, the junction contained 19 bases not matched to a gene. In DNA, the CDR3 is TGCGCCAGCAGCCAAGGCCGGGACAGGGGGCGCGAAGACTCGATCGCCGAGCAGTACTTC. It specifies CASSQGRDRGREDSIAEQYF.